This T cell receptor (beta chain) was recovered during a study of human T cells and chemical hapten exposure. Turning to the study itself: The sensitizing agent was 2% DPC, placed on around 2 cm by around 2 cm of upper inner arm skin. Whole-study findings and limits: The formation of large CDR3 similarity clusters by expanded TCRs significantly exceeded that of controls.

The time point was: pre-sensitization, week 0. As for treatment: therapeutic diphenylcyclopropenone sensitization with weekly scalp DPC. TCRdb re-derived calls from the RACE reads in MiXCR, one entry per CDR3 protein. The sample lists around 250,000 distinct CDR3 sequences; around 9.3% were seen once. On this clonotype: Its antigen remains unknown.

The germline V gene has CDR1 KGHDR and CDR2 SFDVKD. This CDR3 is built from 13 residues. V dropped 9 bases and J dropped 1 base, with 11 bases sitting between them. The TCR sequence derives from a woman in her thirties or forties with alopecia areata. Some clones in this sample may be carry-over from other donors' samples. This chain links TRBV24-1 with TRBJ1-2; D is uncertain. This sample comprised whole blood, obtained in connection with sensitization to the hapten diphenylcyclopropenone (DPC). DNA for the CDR3: TGTGCCACCGCTCGTGAGGGTAACTATGGCTACACCTTC. It codes for CATAREGNYGYTF.